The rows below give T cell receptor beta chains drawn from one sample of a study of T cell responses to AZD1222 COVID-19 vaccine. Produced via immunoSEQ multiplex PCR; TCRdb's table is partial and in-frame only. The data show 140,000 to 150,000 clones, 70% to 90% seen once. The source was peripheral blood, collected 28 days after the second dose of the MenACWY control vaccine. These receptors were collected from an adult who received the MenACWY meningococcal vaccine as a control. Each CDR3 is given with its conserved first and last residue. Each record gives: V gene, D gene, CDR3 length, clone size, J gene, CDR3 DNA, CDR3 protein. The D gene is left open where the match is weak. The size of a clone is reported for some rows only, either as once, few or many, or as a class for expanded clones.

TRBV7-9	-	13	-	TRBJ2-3	TGTGCCAGCAGCTTGGTCCGCACAGATACGCAGTATTTT	CASSLVRTDTQYF
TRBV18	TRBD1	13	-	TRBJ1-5	TGTGCCAGCTCACCGGACAGGGTTCAGCCCCAGCATTTT	CASSPDRVQPQHF
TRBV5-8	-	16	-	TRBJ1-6	TGTGCCAGCAGCTTGCCTGCGGGCTCCTATAATTCACCCCTCCACTTT	CASSLPAGSYNSPLHF
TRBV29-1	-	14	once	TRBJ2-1	TGCAGCGTCGTTAGGGGGTTTGGGTACAATGAGCAGTTCTTC	CSVVRGFGYNEQFF
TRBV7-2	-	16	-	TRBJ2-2	TGTGCCAGCAGCCTCTATAGCGTTCCGAACACCGGGGAGCTGTTTTTT	CASSLYSVPNTGELFF
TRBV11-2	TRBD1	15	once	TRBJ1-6	TGTGCCAGCAGCCTGGGGGGGACAGGGGGATCACCCCTCCACTTT	CASSLGGTGGSPLHF
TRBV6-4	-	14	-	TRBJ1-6	TGTGCCAGCAGTGGGGGGACTTTGGGATCACCCCTCCACTTT	CASSGGTLGSPLHF
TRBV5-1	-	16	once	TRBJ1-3	TGCGCCAGCAGCTTGGGCCCAGGCATTAGGGGAAACACCATATATTTT	CASSLGPGIRGNTIYF
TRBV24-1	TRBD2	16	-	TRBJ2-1	TGTGCCACCAGTGATCCAGGACTAGCGGGACCCAATGAGCAGTTCTTC	CATSDPGLAGPNEQFF
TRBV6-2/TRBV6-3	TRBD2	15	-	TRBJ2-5	TGTGCCAGCAGTTACGTAGCGGGGCTCCAAGAGACCCAGTACTTC	CASSYVAGLQETQYF
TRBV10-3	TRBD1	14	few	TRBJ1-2	TGTGCCATCAGGGGGACAGGGGGGACCATTGGCTACACCTTC	CAIRGTGGTIGYTF
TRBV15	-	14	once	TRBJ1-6	TGTGCCACCAGCAGAGAGGTGGGGGATTCACCCCTCCACTTT	CATSREVGDSPLHF
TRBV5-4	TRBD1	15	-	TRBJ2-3	TGTGCCAGCAGCTCGGGGACAGTCGGATCAGATACGCAGTATTTT	CASSSGTVGSDTQYF
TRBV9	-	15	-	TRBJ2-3	TGTGCCAGCAGCGTATTAGACTCGAGCACAGATACGCAGTATTTT	CASSVLDSSTDTQYF
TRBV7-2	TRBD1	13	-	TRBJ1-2	TGTGCCAGCACCGGGGACAGGGGGGGTGGCTACACCTTC	CASTGDRGGGYTF
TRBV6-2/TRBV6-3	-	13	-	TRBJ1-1	TGTGCCAGCAGTCCGGGCCGCAACACTGAAGCTTTCTTT	CASSPGRNTEAFF
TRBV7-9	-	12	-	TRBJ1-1	TGTGCCAGCAGCGATGCGGGGGTTGAAGCTTTCTTT	CASSDAGVEAFF
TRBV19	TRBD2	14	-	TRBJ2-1	TGTGCCAGTAGTATACTAGCGGGGAGCAATGAGCAGTTCTTC	CASSILAGSNEQFF
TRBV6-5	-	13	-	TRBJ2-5	TGTGCCAGCGGAATCAGGGGTCAAGAGACCCAGTACTTC	CASGIRGQETQYF
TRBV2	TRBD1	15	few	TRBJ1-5	TGTGCCAGTACTTACCAAGGACAGGGCACGAAACCCCAGCATTTT	CASTYQGQGTKPQHF
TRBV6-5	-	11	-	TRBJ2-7	TGTGCCAGCAGTTCTTTCTACGAGCAGTACTTC	CASSSFYEQYF
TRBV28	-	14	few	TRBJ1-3	TGTGCCAGCAGTTTAACAGGCTATGGAAACACCATATATTTT	CASSLTGYGNTIYF
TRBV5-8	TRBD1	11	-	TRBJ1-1	TGTGCCAGCTTGGGACAGGTAAAATCTTTCTTT	CASLGQVKSFF
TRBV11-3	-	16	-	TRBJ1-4	TGTGCCAGCAGCTTATCGGGTCCTGGGCGAAATGAAAAACTGTTTTTT	CASSLSGPGRNEKLFF
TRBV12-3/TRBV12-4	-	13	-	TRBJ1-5	TGTGCCAGCAGTTCCCAAGGCAGTCAGCCCCAGCATTTT	CASSSQGSQPQHF
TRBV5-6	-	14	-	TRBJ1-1	TGTGCCAGCAGCTTGGGTCCCCTCAACGGTGAAGCTTTCTTT	CASSLGPLNGEAFF